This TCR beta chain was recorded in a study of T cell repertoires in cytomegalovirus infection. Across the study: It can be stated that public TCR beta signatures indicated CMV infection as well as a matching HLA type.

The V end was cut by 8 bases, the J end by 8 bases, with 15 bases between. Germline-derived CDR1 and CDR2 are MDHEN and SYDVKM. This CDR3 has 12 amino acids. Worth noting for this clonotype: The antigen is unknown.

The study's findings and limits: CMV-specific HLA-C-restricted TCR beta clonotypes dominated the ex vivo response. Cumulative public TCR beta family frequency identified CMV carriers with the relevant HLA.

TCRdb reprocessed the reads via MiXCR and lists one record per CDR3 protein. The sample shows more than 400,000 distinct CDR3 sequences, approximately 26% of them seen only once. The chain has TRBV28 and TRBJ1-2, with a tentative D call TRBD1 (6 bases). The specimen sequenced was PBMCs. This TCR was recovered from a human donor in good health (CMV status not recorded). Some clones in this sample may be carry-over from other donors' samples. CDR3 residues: CASLVGGWGYTF. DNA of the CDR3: TGTGCCAGCCTCGTTGGGGGCTGGGGCTACACCTTC.